The 7 T cell receptor beta chains presented below share a single source sample, sequenced in a study of human T cells and chemical hapten exposure. Time point: pre-sensitization, week 0. As to treatment: therapeutic diphenylcyclopropenone sensitization with weekly scalp DPC. Each CDR3 protein gets one entry after TCRdb re-called the RACE reads with MiXCR. The sample carries roughly 380,000 distinct CDR3 sequences, 5.1% recorded once. The sample here was whole blood, taken in connection with sensitization to the hapten diphenylcyclopropenone (DPC). These receptors all come from a woman aged 45-60 years with alopecia areata. Some clones in this sample may be carry-over from other donors' samples.

At least ten counts were recorded for this clonotype. The gene calls are TRBV28 and TRBJ2-1; TRBD2 might be the D (5 bases). Deletions cut 11 bases from V and 5 bases from J, with 16 bases between. The CDR3 length is 13 residues. Germline CDR1 is MDHEN and CDR2 is SYDVKM. CDR3 sequence (DNA): TGTGCCGGGAGAACAAGGACGAACAATGAGCAGTTCTTC. It translates to CAGRTRTNNEQFF.

This clonotype has at least ten counts. This sequence joins TRBV7-2 and TRBJ2-2; tentative D call: TRBD1 (8 bases). The V end lost 0 bases, the J end lost 1 base, and 15 bases lay between the germline ends. This CDR3 is 18 amino acids long. Germline assignment: CDR1 SGHTA and CDR2 FQGNSA. The CDR3 nucleotides read TGTGCCAGCAGCTTAGCGCTGCGGGGGACAGGGAACACCGGGGAGCTGTTTTTT. Translating it yields CASSLALRGTGNTGELFF.

This clonotype was recorded at least ten times. The genes are TRBV20-1 and TRBJ2-1; TRBD2 aligns across 14 bases. The V segment lost 0 bases and the J segment 10 bases; nucleotides outside the gene matches: 14. From germline, CDR1 is DFQATT and CDR2 SNEGSKA (reference sequence). The CDR3 covers 18 residues. The CDR3 DNA reads as TGCAGTGCTAGAGATAGGGGACTAGCGGGAGTTCACGGAGAGGAGCAGTTCTTC. Its protein is CSARDRGLAGVHGEEQFF.

In its sample, this clonotype was seen many times. The chain has TRBV5-1 and TRBJ2-7; D perhaps matches TRBD1 (6 bases). The CDR3 covers 13 residues. V was clipped by 4 bases and J by 6 bases, with 14 bases between them. Germline assignment: CDR1 SGHRS and CDR2 YFSETQ. The CDR3 sequence is CASSPEGGGEQYF. CDR3 DNA: TGCGCCAGCAGCCCGGAAGGGGGTGGCGAGCAGTACTTC. Supplemented by reference TRBV5-1 and TRBJ2-7, the full variable domain reads KAGVTQTPRYLIKTRGQQVTLSCSPISGHRSVSWYQQTPGQGLQFLFEYFSETQRNKGNFPGRFSGRQFSNSRSEMNVSTLELGDSALYLCASSPEGGGEQYFGPGTRLTVT.

This clonotype was seen a few times. V is TRBV7-9 and J is TRBJ1-1; possibly TRBD1 for D (5 bases). The CDR3 totals 14 residues. V lost 8 bases and J lost 7, with 20 bases in between. The germline CDR1 and CDR2 sequences are SEHNR and FQNEAQ (reference sequence). In nucleotides, the CDR3 is TGTGCCAGCGATGAAAAAAGCGTCGGGGGTGAAGCTTTCTTT. As protein: CASDEKSVGGEAFF.

This clonotype was counted between two and nine times. This chain links TRBV29-1 with TRBJ2-7, with 8 nucleotides matching TRBD1. Per the germline V gene, CDR1 is SQVTM and CDR2 is ANQGSEA. The CDR3 has 13 residues. V dropped 4 bases and J dropped 3; count of bases not matched to a gene: 5. As DNA, the CDR3 is TGCAGCGTTGCTTCCGACAGGGGCTACGAGCAGTACTTC. It is translated as CSVASDRGYEQYF.

DNA of the CDR3: TGTGCCAGCAGCTCGGAGGGCTTGGGGGATCAGCCCCAGCATTTT. It encodes CASSSEGLGDQPQHF. The genes are TRBV5-6 and TRBJ1-5, with TRBD1 as a possible D gene (5 bases). Deletions cut 3 bases from V and 5 bases from J, with 15 bases between. The length of the CDR3 is 15 residues. Germline loops: CDR1 SGHDT, CDR2 YYEEEE.